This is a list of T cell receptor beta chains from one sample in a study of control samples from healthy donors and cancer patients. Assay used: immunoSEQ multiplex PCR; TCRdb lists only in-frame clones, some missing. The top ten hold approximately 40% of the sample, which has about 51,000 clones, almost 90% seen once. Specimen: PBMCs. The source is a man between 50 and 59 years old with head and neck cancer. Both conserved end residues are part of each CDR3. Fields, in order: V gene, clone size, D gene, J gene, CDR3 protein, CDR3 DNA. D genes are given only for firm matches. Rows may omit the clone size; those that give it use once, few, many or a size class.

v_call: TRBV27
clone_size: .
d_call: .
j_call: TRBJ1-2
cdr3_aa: CASINSRRNYGYTF
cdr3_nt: TGTGCCAGCATTAATTCGAGACGGAACTATGGCTACACCTTC

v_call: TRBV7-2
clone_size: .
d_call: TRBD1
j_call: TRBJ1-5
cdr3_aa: CASSGDRGNQPQHF
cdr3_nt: TGTGCCAGCAGCGGGGACAGGGGCAATCAGCCCCAGCATTTT

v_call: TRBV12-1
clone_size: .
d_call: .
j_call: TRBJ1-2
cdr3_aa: CASSFLQSGYTF
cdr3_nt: TGTGCCAGCAGCTTTCTACAGTCTGGCTACACCTTC

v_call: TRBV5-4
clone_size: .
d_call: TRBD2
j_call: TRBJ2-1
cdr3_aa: CASSKTSGSVNEQFF
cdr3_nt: TGTGCCAGCAGCAAAACTAGCGGGAGCGTGAATGAGCAGTTCTTC

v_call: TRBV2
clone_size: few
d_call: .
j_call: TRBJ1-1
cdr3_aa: CASSTWTAVNTEAFF
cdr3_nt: TGTGCCAGCAGTACCTGGACAGCCGTGAACACTGAAGCTTTCTTT

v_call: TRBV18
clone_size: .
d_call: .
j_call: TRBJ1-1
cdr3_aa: CASSPKTGQDTEAFF
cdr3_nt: TGTGCCAGCTCACCAAAGACAGGCCAGGACACTGAAGCTTTCTTT

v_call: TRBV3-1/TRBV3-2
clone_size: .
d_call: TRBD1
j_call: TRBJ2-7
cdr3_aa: CASSQGGGDYEQYF
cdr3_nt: TGTGCCAGCAGCCAAGGAGGGGGCGATTACGAGCAGTACTTC

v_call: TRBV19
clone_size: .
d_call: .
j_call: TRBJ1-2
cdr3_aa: CASISVGGRYGYTF
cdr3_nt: TGTGCCAGTATTTCCGTGGGCGGAAGGTATGGCTACACCTTC

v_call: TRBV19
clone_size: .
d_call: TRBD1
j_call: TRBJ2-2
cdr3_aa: CASSRNRGGSSGELFF
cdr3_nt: TGTGCCAGTAGTAGGAACAGGGGTGGGTCCTCCGGGGAGCTGTTTTTT

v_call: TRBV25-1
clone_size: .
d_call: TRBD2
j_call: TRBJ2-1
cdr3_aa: CASSPRTSGNYNEQFF
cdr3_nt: TGTGCCAGCAGTCCCCGGACTAGCGGGAACTACAATGAGCAGTTCTTC

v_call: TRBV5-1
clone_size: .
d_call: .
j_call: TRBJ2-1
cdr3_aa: CASSSGLTGYNEQFF
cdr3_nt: TGCGCCAGCAGCTCGGGACTTACGGGATACAATGAGCAGTTCTTC

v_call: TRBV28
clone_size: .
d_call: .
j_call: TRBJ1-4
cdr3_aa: CASSFRQANEKLFF
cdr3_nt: TGTGCCAGCAGTTTCCGGCAGGCTAATGAAAAACTGTTTTTT

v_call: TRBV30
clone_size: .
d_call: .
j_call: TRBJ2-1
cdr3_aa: CAWSGDTYNEQFF
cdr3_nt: TGTGCCTGGAGTGGGGACACCTACAATGAGCAGTTCTTC

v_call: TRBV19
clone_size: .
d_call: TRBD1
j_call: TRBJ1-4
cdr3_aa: CASTAPVWTGEEEKLFF
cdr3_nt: TGTGCCAGTACCGCTCCCGTCTGGACAGGGGAGGAGGAAAAACTGTTTTTT

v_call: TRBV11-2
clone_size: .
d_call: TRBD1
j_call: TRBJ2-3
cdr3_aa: CASSLRAGTGYDTQYF
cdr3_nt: TGTGCCAGCAGCCTCAGAGCCGGGACAGGTTATGATACGCAGTATTTT

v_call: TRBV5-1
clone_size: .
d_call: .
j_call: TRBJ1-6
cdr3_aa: CASSLDYATNSPLHF
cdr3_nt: TGCGCCAGCAGCTTAGACTACGCGACTAATTCACCCCTCCACTTT

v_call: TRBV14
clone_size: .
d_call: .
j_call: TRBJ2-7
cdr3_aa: CASSQDWASRAYEQYF
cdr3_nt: TGTGCCAGCAGCCAAGATTGGGCTAGCAGAGCCTACGAGCAGTACTTC

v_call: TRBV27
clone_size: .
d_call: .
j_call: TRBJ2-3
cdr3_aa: CASSFGIGQAATDTQYF
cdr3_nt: TGTGCCAGCAGTTTCGGGATTGGTCAGGCGGCCACAGATACGCAGTATTTT

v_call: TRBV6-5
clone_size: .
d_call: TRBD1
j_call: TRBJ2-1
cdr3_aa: CASSPTGDLYNEQFF
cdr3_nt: TGTGCCAGCAGTCCGACAGGGGATCTGTACAATGAGCAGTTCTTC

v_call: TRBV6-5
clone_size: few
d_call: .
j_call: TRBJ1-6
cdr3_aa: CASSSGLAYNSPLHF
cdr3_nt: TGTGCCAGCAGTTCTGGACTGGCCTATAATTCACCCCTCCACTTT